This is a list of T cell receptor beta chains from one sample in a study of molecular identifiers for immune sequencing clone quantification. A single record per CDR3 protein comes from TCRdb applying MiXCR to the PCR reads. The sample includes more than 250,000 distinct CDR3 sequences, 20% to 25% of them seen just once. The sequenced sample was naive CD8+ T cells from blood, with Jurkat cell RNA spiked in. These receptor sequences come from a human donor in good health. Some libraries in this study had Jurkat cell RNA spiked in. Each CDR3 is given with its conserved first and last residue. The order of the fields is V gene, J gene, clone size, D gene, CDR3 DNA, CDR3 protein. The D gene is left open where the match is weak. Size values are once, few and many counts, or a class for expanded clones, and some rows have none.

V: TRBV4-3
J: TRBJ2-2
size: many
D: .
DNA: TGCGCCAGCAGCCAATGGGGAGAGGAGCTGTTTTTT
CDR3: CASSQWGEELFF

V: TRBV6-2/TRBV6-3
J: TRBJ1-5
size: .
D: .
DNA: TGTGCCAGCAGTTACTCCGGGACCTTCGCCAATCAGCCCCAGCATTTT
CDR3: CASSYSGTFANQPQHF

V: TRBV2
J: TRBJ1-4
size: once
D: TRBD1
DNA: TGTGCCAGCAGTCCCCCGGGACAGGGGTTGGGGACTGATGAAAAACTGTTTTTT
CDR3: CASSPPGQGLGTDEKLFF

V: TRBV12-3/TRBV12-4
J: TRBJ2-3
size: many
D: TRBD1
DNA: TGTGCCAGCAGTCCAATAGTCGCGGGACAGGGTGTAGATACGCAGTATTTT
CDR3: CASSPIVAGQGVDTQYF

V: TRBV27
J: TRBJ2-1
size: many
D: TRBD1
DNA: TGTGCCAGCAGTTTAAGGGGGACAGGGGGTACCCGGGCTGAGCAGTTCTTC
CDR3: CASSLRGTGGTRAEQFF

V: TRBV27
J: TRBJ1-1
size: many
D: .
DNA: TGTGCCAGCAGTTTTAGGGGGGCAGAAGCTTTCTTT
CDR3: CASSFRGAEAFF

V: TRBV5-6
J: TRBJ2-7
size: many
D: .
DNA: TGTGCCAGCAGTCTTCGGGGCTGGGAGCAGTACTTC
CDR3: CASSLRGWEQYF

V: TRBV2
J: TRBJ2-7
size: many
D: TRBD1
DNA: TGTGCCAGCACCCCGGGACAGGGTTCCCCTCTCGAGCAGTACTTC
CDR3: CASTPGQGSPLEQYF

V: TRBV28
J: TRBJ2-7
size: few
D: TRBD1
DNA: TGTGCCAGCACCCAAGTCGGGACAGGGCCTTACGAGCAGTACTTC
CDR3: CASTQVGTGPYEQYF

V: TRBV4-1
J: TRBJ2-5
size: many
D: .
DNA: TGCGCCAGCAGCCAAGACAGAGGGGTTTCGGAGACCCAGTACTTC
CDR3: CASSQDRGVSETQYF

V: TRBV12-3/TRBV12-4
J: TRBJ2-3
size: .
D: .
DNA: TGTGCCAGCAGTTTAGTCTTGGTAGGCACAGATACGCAGTATTTT
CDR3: CASSLVLVGTDTQYF

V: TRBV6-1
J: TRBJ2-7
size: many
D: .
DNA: TGTGCCAGCAGTTTCTACCAGGGGTCAACCTACGAGCAGTACTTC
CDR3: CASSFYQGSTYEQYF